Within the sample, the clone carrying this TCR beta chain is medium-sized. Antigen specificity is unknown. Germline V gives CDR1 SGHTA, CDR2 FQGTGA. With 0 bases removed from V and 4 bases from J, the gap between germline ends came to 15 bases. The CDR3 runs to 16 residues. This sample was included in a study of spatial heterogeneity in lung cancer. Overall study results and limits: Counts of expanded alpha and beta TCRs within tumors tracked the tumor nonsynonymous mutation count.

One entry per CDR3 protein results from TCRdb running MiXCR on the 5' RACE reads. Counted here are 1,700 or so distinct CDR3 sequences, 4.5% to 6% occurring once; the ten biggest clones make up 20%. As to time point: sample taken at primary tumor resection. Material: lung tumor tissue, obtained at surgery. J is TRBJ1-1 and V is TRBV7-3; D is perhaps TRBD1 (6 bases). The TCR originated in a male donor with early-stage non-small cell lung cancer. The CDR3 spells CASSLTAGAGGTEAFF. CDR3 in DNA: TGTGCCAGCAGCTTAACGGCGGGGGCCGGAGGCACTGAAGCTTTCTTT.